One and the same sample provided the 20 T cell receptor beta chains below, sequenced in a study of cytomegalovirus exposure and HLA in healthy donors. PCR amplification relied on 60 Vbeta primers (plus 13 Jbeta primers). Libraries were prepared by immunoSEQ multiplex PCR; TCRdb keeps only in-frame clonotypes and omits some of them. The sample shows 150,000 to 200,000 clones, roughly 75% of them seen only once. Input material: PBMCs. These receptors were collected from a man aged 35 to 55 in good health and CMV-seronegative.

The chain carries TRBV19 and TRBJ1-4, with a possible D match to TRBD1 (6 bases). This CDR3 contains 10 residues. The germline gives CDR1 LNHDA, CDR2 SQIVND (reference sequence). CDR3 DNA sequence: TGTGGTGCAGGGGACGAAAAACTGTTTTTT. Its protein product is CGAGDEKLFF.

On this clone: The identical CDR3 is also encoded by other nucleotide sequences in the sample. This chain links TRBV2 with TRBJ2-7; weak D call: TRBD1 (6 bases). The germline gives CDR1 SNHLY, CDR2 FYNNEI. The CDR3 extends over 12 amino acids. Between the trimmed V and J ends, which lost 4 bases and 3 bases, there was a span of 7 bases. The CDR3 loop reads CASSVGGYEQYF. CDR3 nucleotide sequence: TGTGCCAGCAGTGTAGGGGGCTACGAGCAGTACTTC.

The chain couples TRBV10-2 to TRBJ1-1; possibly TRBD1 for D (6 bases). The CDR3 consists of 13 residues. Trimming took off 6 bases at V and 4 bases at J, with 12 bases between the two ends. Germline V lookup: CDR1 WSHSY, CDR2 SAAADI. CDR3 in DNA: TGCGCCAGCAGGACAGGCCGAGGCACTGAAGCTTTCTTT. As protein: CASRTGRGTEAFF.

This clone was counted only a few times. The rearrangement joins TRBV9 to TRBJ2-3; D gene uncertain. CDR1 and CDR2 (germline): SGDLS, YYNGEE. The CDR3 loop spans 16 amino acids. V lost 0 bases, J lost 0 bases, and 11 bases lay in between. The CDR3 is CASSVEGAPSTDTQYF. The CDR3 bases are TGTGCCAGCAGCGTAGAAGGAGCGCCGAGCACAGATACGCAGTATTTT.

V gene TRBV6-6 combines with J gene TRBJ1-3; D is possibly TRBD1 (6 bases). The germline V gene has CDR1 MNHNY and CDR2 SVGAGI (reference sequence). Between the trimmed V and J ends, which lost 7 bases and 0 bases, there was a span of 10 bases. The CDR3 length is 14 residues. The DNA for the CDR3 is TGTGCCAGCACCGGGACAATCTCTGGAAACACCATATATTTT. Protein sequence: CASTGTISGNTIYF.

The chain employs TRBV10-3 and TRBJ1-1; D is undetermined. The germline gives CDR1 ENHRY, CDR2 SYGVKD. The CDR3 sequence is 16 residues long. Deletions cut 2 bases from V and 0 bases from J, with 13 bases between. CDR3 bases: TGTGCCATCAGTGAGGTGGGGAGGGCTATGAACACTGAAGCTTTCTTT. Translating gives CAISEVGRAMNTEAFF.

This chain's CDR3 is CASSLNTGKETQYF. The CDR3 DNA sequence: TGCGCCAGCAGCTTAAATACAGGGAAGGAGACCCAGTACTTC. The J gene is TRBJ2-5, the V gene TRBV5-1; D is perhaps TRBD1 (6 bases). Germline V gene lookup returns CDR1 SGHRS and CDR2 YFSETQ. Trimming took 2 bases from V and 5 from J, leaving 13 bases between them. The CDR3 consists of 14 residues. Full variable domain (remainder filled in from reference TRBV5-1 and TRBJ2-5): KAGVTQTPRYLIKTRGQQVTLSCSPISGHRSVSWYQQTPGQGLQFLFEYFSETQRNKGNFPGRFSGRQFSNSRSEMNVSTLELGDSALYLCASSLNTGKETQYFGPGTRLLVL.

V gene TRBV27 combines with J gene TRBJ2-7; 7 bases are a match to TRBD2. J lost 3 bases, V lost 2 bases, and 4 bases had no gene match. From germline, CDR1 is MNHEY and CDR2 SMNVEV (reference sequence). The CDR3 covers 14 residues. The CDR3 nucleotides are TGTGCCAGCAGTTTAGGGAGGGAAGGCTACGAGCAGTACTTC. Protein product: CASSLGREGYEQYF.

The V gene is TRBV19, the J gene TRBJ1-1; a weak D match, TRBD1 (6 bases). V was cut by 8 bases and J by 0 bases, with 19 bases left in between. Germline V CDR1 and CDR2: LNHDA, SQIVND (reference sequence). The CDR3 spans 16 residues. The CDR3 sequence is CASGDFTTGMNTEAFF. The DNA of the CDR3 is TGTGCCAGTGGAGACTTTACAACAGGGATGAACACTGAAGCTTTCTTT.

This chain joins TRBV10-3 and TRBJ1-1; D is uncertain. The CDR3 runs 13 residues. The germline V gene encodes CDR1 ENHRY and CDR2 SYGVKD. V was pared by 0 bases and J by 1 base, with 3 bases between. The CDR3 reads CAISESANTEAFF. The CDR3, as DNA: TGTGCCATCAGTGAGTCAGCGAACACTGAAGCTTTCTTT.

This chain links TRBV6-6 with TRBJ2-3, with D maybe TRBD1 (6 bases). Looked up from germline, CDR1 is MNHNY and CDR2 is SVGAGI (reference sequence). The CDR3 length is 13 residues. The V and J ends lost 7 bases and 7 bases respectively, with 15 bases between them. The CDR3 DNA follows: TGTGCCAGCAATTCACAGGGATGGAATACGCAGTATTTT. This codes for CASNSQGWNTQYF.

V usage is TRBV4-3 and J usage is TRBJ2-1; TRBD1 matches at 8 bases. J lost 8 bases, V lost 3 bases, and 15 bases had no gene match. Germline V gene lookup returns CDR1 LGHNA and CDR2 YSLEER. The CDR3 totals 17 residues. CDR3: CASSQGRTGTLEYEQFF. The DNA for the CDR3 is TGCGCCAGCAGCCAGGGAAGGACAGGGACCCTTGAGTATGAGCAGTTCTTC.

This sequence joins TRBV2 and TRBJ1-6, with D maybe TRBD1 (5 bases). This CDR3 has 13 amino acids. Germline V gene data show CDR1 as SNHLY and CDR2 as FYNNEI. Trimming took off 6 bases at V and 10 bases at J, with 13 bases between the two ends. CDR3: CASSIQELSPLHF. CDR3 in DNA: TGTGCCAGCAGCATACAGGAACTGTCACCCCTCCACTTT. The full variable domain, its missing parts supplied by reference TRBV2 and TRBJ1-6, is EPEVTQTPSHQVTQMGQEVILRCVPISNHLYFYWYRQILGQKVEFLVSFYNNEISEKSEIFDDQFSVERPDGSNFTLKIRSTKLEDSAMYFCASSIQELSPLHFGNGTRLTVT.

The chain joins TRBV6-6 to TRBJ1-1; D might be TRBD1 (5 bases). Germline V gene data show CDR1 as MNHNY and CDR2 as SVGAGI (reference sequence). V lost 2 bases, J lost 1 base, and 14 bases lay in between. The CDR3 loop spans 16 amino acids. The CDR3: CASSYVFVGGNTEAFF. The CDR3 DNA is TGTGCCAGCAGTTACGTTTTTGTCGGGGGGAACACTGAAGCTTTCTTT.

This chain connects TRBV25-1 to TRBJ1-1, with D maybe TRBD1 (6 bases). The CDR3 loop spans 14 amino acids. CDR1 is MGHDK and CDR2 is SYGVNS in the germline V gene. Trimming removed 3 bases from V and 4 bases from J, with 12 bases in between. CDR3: CASSEMAGATEAFF. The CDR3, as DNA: TGTGCCAGCAGTGAGATGGCAGGGGCCACTGAAGCTTTCTTT.

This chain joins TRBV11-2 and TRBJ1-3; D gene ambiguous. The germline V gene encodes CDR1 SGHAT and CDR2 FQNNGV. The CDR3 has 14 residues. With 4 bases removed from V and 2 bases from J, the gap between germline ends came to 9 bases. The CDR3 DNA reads TGTGCCAGCAGCTCCCCCCGGGCTGGAAACACCATATATTTT. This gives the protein CASSSPRAGNTIYF.

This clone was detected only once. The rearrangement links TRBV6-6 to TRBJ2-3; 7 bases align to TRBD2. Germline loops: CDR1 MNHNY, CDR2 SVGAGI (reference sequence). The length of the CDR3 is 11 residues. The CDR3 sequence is CAGGSQDTQYF. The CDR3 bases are TGTGCGGGCGGGAGTCAAGATACGCAGTATTTT.

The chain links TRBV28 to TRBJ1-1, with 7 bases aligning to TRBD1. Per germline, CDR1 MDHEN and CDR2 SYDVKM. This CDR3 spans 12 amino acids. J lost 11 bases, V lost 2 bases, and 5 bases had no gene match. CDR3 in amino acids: CASSLLRGRAFF. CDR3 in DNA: TGTGCCAGCAGTTTACTCAGGGGGAGGGCTTTCTTT.

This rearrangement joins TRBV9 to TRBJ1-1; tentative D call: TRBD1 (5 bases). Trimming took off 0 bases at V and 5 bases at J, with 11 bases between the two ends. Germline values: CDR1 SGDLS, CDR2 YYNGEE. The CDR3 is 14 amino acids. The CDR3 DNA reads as TGTGCCAGCAGCGTAGCTAGGAGGGGTACTGAAGCTTTCTTT. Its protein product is CASSVARRGTEAFF.

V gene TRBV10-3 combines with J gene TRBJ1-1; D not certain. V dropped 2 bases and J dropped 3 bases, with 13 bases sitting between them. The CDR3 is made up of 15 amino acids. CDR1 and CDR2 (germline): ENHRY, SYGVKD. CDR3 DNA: TGTGCCATCAGTGAGCTAGGCCCCAGAGACACTGAAGCTTTCTTT. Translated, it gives CAISELGPRDTEAFF.